The present entry profiles one TCR beta chain with its context. The data are from a study of T cell changes during pregnancy in multiple sclerosis. This table comes from immunoSEQ multiplex PCR, and its TCRdb copy is limited to in-frame clones, with some not included. The sample lists approximately 40,000 clones, roughly nine tenths seen once, with 1.2% in the top ten. This clonotype was sampled from a female donor with multiple sclerosis, enrolled in a pregnancy study. The sample was CD4+ T cells from peripheral blood mononuclear cells, taken in the second trimester of pregnancy.

CDR3 DNA sequence: TGTGCCAGCAGCTTAACAGGCGGGAGCGGGGTATACAACAATGAGCAGTTCTTC. Amino acid sequence: CASSLTGGSGVYNNEQFF. This chain uses TRBV7-3 with TRBJ2-1, with TRBD2 matching over 7 bases. This CDR3 contains 18 residues. CDR1 and CDR2 from the germline V gene are SGHTA and FQGTGA. Trimming removed 0 bases from V and 5 bases from J; junction bases left unmatched: 13. The full variable domain, completed using reference TRBV7-3 and TRBJ2-1, is GAGVSQTPSNKVTEKGKYVELRCDPISGHTALYWYRQSLGQGPEFLIYFQGTGAADDSGLPNDRFFAVRPEGSVSTLKIQRTERGDSAVYLCASSLTGGSGVYNNEQFFGPGTRLTVL.